Included here is one T cell receptor beta chain sequence, with context. Its antigen remains unidentified. Profiling relied on immunoSEQ multiplex PCR, and the TCRdb table lists in-frame clones only, not all of them. The sample carries about 79,000 clones, around 80% recorded once. The data originate from a study of T cell responses to AZD1222 COVID-19 vaccine. Study details: Analyses pooled second doses at about 4 or about 12 weeks.

This CDR3 is 15 amino acids long. V was pared by 1 base and J by 7 bases, with 5 bases of the junction left unmatched. CDR1 is LGHDT, CDR2 YNNKEL, per germline (reference sequence). Study outcomes and limitations: Spike-specific TCR breadth and depth went up after people got two AZD1222 doses. CD4 TCRs associated with vaccination spanned spike, dominating at 160-218 and 743-854.

Source: peripheral blood, taken on day 0 of AZD1222 vaccination. The V and J genes are TRBV3-1 (or the pseudogene TRBV3-2) and TRBJ1-4, with 8 positions matching TRBD1. The origin of this receptor is an adult in good health. In DNA form, the CDR3 reads TGTGCCAGCAGCCAAGGTACAGGGGGGAGTGAAAAACTGTTTTTT. Protein sequence: CASSQGTGGSEKLFF.